What follows describes a single TCR beta chain. The target of this receptor is not known. Base qualities are not at hand, and no much larger clone is one base apart. The data were taken from a study of blood T cell repertoires in COVID-19 (dated by TCRdb to 2019 to 2021). For context, the study as a whole: Collaborator samples came from the United States, Italy and Spain and covered acute and convalescent phases of COVID-19. The material from the prospective study consisted of cDNA or gDNA derived from T cells, B-cell-depleted T cells, or PBMCs. Subjects who had been exposed to COVID-19, were actively infected with it, or had recovered from it provided the deeply sampled blood TCRbeta repertoires that made up the dataset. The repertoires were made available in a free public database intended to serve as a resource for research on the immune response to SARS-CoV-2. Samples were obtained from the ongoing ImmuneRACE study (first 160 participants) and from over 1,000 subjects provided by 6 global collaborators. A de-identified subject ID, COVID-19 status, age in years and sex were almost always included in the sample metadata. Where available, HLA class I and class II types were obtained from metadata supplied by the sample provider rather than from assay-based typing. Here is what the overall study found, with its caveats: The amount of clinical and demographic metadata varied by source and participant and was provided uncurated.

Via the germline V gene, CDR1 is SGHRS and CDR2 YFSETQ. Including cysteine and phenylalanine, the CDR3 has 14 amino acids. Only the CDR3 region is kept as DNA, spanning 42 bases read in frame from base 1. V and J are truncated by 4 bases and 2 bases respectively, leaving an intervening sequence of 13 bases. In Seattle, one collaborating source enrolled patients while the infection was active and tracked those patients longitudinally over the course of disease. The collaborating institutions used their own protocols to collect whole blood in K2EDTA tubes. Collaborator samples were shipped for TCRbeta analysis as frozen whole blood, isolated PBMCs, or DNA extracted from either sample type. TCRbeta CDR3 regions were amplified from genomic DNA using the immunoSEQ Assay, a bias-controlled multiplex PCR. The paper's data handling went like this. The number of nucleated cells in each sample was estimated from the amplification of reference gene primers within the assay. To quantify the absolute abundance of each unique TCRbeta CDR3 rearrangement, sequence reads were collapsed and filtered. Productive Simpson clonality was computed per sample as the square root of Simpson's diversity index over productive rearrangements. The table was pulled from immuneACCESS by TCRdb, which kept in-frame rearrangements only. Such tables lose some clones; where checked, under half of the loss comes from unresolved V genes, and the rest has no known cause. For V, J and clone size, that table is used; D and trimming come from the DNA. This sample gives around 370,000 clones in total; over 80% of them show up just once. Just under 6.5% of the sample is in the top ten clones.

This TCR was recovered from a woman in her fifties or sixties with COVID-19, enrolled during active disease. In this chain, TRBV5-1 is recombined with TRBJ2-7; D gene: possibly TRBD1, on 6 matching bases. Sequencing used peripheral blood. CDR3 sequence: CASSVPGTTYEQYF. The nucleotide sequence reads TGCGCCAGCAGCGTCCCCGGGACAACCTACGAGCAGTACTTC.